The 8 T cell receptor beta chains below all came from one sample that was sequenced in a study of T cell responses to AZD1222 COVID-19 vaccine. Clones were sequenced by immunoSEQ multiplex PCR, and TCRdb holds only the in-frame ones, with some missing. The profile shows 65,000 to 95,000 clones, 80% to 90% of them singletons. This sample comprised peripheral blood, obtained 28 days after the second AZD1222 dose. The origin of the receptors is an adult who received the AZD1222 COVID-19 vaccine.

The genes are TRBV27 and TRBJ2-5; no firm D call. CDR3 length: 13 residues. The V end was cut by 5 bases, the J end by 1 base, with 8 bases between. Per germline, CDR1 MNHEY and CDR2 SMNVEV (reference sequence). This CDR3 reads CASSPLTQETQYF. The CDR3 DNA is TGTGCCAGCAGTCCCCTGACCCAAGAGACCCAGTACTTC.

This chain uses TRBV2 with TRBJ2-1, with D unclear. V was trimmed by 6 bases and J by 5 bases, leaving 11 bases between them. The V gene's germline CDR1 is SNHLY and CDR2 FYNNEI. CDR3 size: 13 residues. CDR3 coding DNA: TGTGCCAGCAGAGACCCAGGAAACAATGAGCAGTTCTTC. It specifies CASRDPGNNEQFF.

The CDR3, as DNA: TGCGCCAGCAGCCACATCCAAGAGACCCAGTACTTC. This encodes CASSHIQETQYF. This rearrangement joins TRBV4-1 to TRBJ2-5, with D hard to call. V lost 3 bases and J lost 1, with 3 bases in between. CDR3 length: 12 residues. Germline assignment: CDR1 MGHRA and CDR2 YSYEKL.

This clone was seen only a few times. The J gene is TRBJ1-1, the V gene TRBV2, with a tentative D call TRBD1 (5 bases). Trimming cost V 5 bases and J 4 bases, with 17 bases left between them. This CDR3 has 15 amino acids. The germline CDR1 and CDR2 sequences are SNHLY and FYNNEI. The CDR3 DNA follows: TGTGCCAGCAGTATTGAGACAGTTGAATCCACTGAAGCTTTCTTT. It yields the protein CASSIETVESTEAFF.

V usage is TRBV7-9 and J usage is TRBJ1-4, with 7 bases identical to TRBD1. The CDR3 sequence is 14 residues long. V was clipped by 1 base and J by 6 bases; unmatched bases: 2. The germline gives CDR1 SEHNR, CDR2 FQNEAQ (reference sequence). The CDR3 loop reads CASSLGRGYEKLFF. The CDR3 DNA is TGTGCCAGCAGCTTAGGCAGGGGGTATGAAAAACTGTTTTTT.

The V and J genes are TRBV6-5 and TRBJ2-2; tentative D call: TRBD1 (5 bases). The germline CDR1 and CDR2 sequences are MNHEY and SVGAGI. The V and J ends lost 5 bases and 1 base respectively, with 11 bases between them. The CDR3 length is 15 residues. CDR3 nucleotide sequence: TGTGCCAGCAGTCGGACACTTATGAACACCGGGGAGCTGTTTTTT. This sequence encodes CASSRTLMNTGELFF.

This clone appeared a single time. This chain links TRBV4-2 with TRBJ2-4; possible D gene TRBD2, 7 bases. The CDR3 has 16 residues. Trimming removed 0 bases from V and 5 bases from J, with 14 bases in between. Germline-derived CDR1 and CDR2 are LGHNA and YNFKEQ. CDR3 coding DNA: TGTGCCAGCAGCCAAGAATTGCGGGGGCCCGAAAACATTCAGTACTTC. Residues: CASSQELRGPENIQYF.

This rearrangement joins TRBV18 to TRBJ2-5, with 11 bases that match TRBD2. The CDR3 consists of 16 residues. Germline V gives CDR1 KGHSH, CDR2 LQKENI. The V gene end was trimmed by 4 bases and the J gene end by 2 bases; junction bases not matched to a gene: 6. CDR3 sequence: CASSLTLAGAQETQYF. CDR3 DNA: TGTGCCAGCTCACTCACACTAGCGGGGGCGCAAGAGACCCAGTACTTC.